The source of this TCR beta chain is a study of vaccination effects on CD4 cells after COVID-19. Across the study: Vaccine administered to participants consisted of two doses of either BNT162b2 or mRNA-1273. Convalescent patients (n = two) were sampled 16 days and one week prevaccination.

The CDR3 is 11 amino acids. V dropped 5 bases and J dropped 5 bases, with 6 bases sitting between them. Germline V gene data show CDR1 as SGHNT and CDR2 as YENEEA. Viral peptide pools were used in the ViraFEST assay to expand antigen-specific CD4+ T cells, and sequencing came afterward. Culture proceeded for approximately nine days, and CD4+ T cells were then isolated. The person had PCR-confirmed SARS-CoV-2 infection between March and December 2020. It was with about 9.3 IU/ml IL-2 and roughly 9.2 ug/ml peptides that a few million PBMC per well were cultured. Details on this clone: Its antigen is undetermined.

Method: immunoSEQ multiplex PCR; TCRdb's copy keeps in-frame clones and lacks some. The sample yields roughly 24,000 clones, 70% to 80% seen once. V is TRBV11-3 and J is TRBJ1-1; no clear D. The receptor was isolated from a human donor who had a prior SARS-CoV-2 infection. The material was CD4+ T cells from PBMCs cultured with SARS-CoV-2 spike peptides, obtained before COVID-19 vaccination. CDR3 amino acids: CASSPRTEAFF. CDR3 bases: TGTGCCAGCAGCCCGCGGACTGAAGCTTTCTTT.